One and the same sample provided the 25 T cell receptor beta chains below, sequenced in a study of T cell changes during pregnancy in multiple sclerosis (dated by TCRdb to between 2018 and 2021). The method was the immunoSEQ multiplex PCR assay. What TCRdb holds here is the immuneACCESS table cut down to in-frame rearrangements. Part of the clones is not present; checked against another copy, under half of the missing clones reflect an unresolved V gene, and the others are unexplained. The sample table shows 30,000 to 35,000 clones, and just over 90% are seen once. About 10% of the sample belongs to the ten largest clones. The input for sequencing was CD8+ T cells from peripheral blood mononuclear cells, taken before pregnancy. These receptors were taken from a female donor with multiple sclerosis, enrolled in a pregnancy study.

The chain employs TRBV5-4 and TRBJ2-1, with 8 bases identical to TRBD2. The germline V gene encodes CDR1 SGHNT and CDR2 YYREEE (reference sequence). J gave up 1 base and V 7 bases, and 7 bases lay outside the gene matches. The CDR3 spans 15 residues. The CDR3 loop reads CASWEREWSYNEQFF. DNA for the CDR3: TGTGCCAGCTGGGAGCGGGAGTGGTCCTACAATGAGCAGTTCTTC.

The rearrangement joins TRBV6-1 to TRBJ2-6, with D perhaps matching TRBD1 (6 bases). Trimming cost V 3 bases and J 1 base, with 7 bases left between them. This CDR3 is built from 15 residues. Germline V gene lookup returns CDR1 MNHNS and CDR2 SASEGT. CDR3 sequence reads: CASSDTGSGANVLTF. The CDR3 bases are TGTGCCAGCAGTGACACAGGGTCTGGGGCCAACGTCCTGACTTTC.

The V and J genes are TRBV5-1 and TRBJ2-7; 7 bases fit TRBD1. The CDR3 sequence is 13 residues long. Germline V lookup: CDR1 SGHRS, CDR2 YFSETQ. The V gene end was trimmed by 3 bases and the J gene end by 6 bases; junction bases not matched to a gene: 6. CDR3 in DNA: TGCGCCAGCAGCTCAGGGACAGCATCCGAGCAGTACTTC. It codes for CASSSGTASEQYF.

The chain recombines TRBV19 with TRBJ2-5; no firm D call. The CDR3 is made up of 13 amino acids. Germline V gene lookup returns CDR1 LNHDA and CDR2 SQIVND (reference sequence). Trimming cost V 2 bases and J 4 bases, with 8 bases left between them. The chain's CDR3 is CASSIFVLETQYF. The CDR3 DNA sequence: TGTGCCAGTAGTATATTCGTACTAGAGACCCAGTACTTC.

As regards this clone: A much bigger clone sits one base away, suggesting this may be a read error. The chain uses TRBV19 and TRBJ1-1; TRBD1 agrees at 8 bases. The CDR3 is made up of 14 amino acids. Germline V CDR1 and CDR2: LNHDA, SQIVND (reference sequence). Trimming at V came to 3 bases and at J to 3 bases, leaving 3 bases not matched to a gene. The CDR3 sequence: CASSIGQGDTEAFF. CDR3 DNA: TGTGCCAGTAGTATCGGACAGGGTGACACTGAAGCTTTCTTT.

The CDR3 here is CASSLMPGQGAYEQYF. CDR3 DNA: TGTGCCAGCAGTTTGATGCCGGGACAGGGGGCCTACGAGCAGTACTTC. V and J are TRBV27 and TRBJ2-7; the match to TRBD1 covers 11 bases. The CDR3 loop spans 16 amino acids. CDR1 is MNHEY, CDR2 SMNVEV, per germline (reference sequence). Trimming cost V 3 bases and J 2 bases; bases outside gene matches: 6.

The rearrangement joins TRBV11-3 to TRBJ2-2; 8 bases match TRBD2. The CDR3 length is 20 residues. The germline gives CDR1 SGHNT, CDR2 YENEEA. The J segment lost 4 bases and the V segment lost 4 bases, leaving 20 bases of the junction unmatched. CDR3 bases: TGTGCCAGCAGCTCCGACGGGGGGAGGATAGCGGGATCAAGCACCGGGGAGCTGTTTTTT. Translation gives CASSSDGGRIAGSSTGELFF.

The V call is TRBV5-6, the J call TRBJ1-2, with D unclear. Trimming stripped 1 base from V and 8 bases from J, with 9 bases between. The V gene's germline CDR1 is SGHDT and CDR2 YYEEEE. The CDR3 spans 12 residues. This CDR3 is CASSLSLEGYTF. As DNA, the CDR3 is TGTGCCAGCAGCTTGAGTCTGGAGGGCTACACCTTC.

V usage is TRBV25-1 and J usage is TRBJ1-2; D not resolved. This CDR3 comprises 17 residues. V gave up 5 bases and J gave up 0 bases, with 19 bases separating them. The germline gives CDR1 MGHDK, CDR2 SYGVNS. The CDR3 DNA is TGTGCCAGCAGTCGCTCGGGTGGCGTACTAGCTAACTATGGCTACACCTTC. Translated: CASSRSGGVLANYGYTF.

The chain combines TRBV6-5 with TRBJ1-1, with 7 bases matching TRBD1. Unmatched junction bases numbered 8, after V lost 0 bases and J lost 7 bases. Germline V CDR1 and CDR2: MNHEY, SVGAGI. The CDR3 is 15 residues long. The chain's CDR3 is CASSYSTFGQDEAFF. CDR3 nucleotide sequence: TGTGCCAGCAGTTACTCGACTTTTGGACAGGATGAAGCTTTCTTT.

V is TRBV27 and J is TRBJ1-1; D gene ambiguous. V lost 2 bases, J lost 0 bases, and 13 bases lay in between. The CDR3 is made up of 16 amino acids. Germline V lookup: CDR1 MNHEY, CDR2 SMNVEV (reference sequence). The DNA for the CDR3 is TGTGCCAGCAGTTTAGACGGGGTAGGGATGAACACTGAAGCTTTCTTT. Translating gives CASSLDGVGMNTEAFF.

The genes are TRBV2 and TRBJ1-4; a weak D match, TRBD1 (5 bases). Germline CDR1 is SNHLY and CDR2 is FYNNEI. This CDR3 region has 15 residues. Trimming removed 4 bases at V and 1 base at J, with 10 bases between. The CDR3 DNA is TGTGCCAGCAGTGTTTCCAGGGAAACTAATGAAAAACTGTTTTTT. It translates to CASSVSRETNEKLFF.

This sequence joins TRBV10-3 and TRBJ1-1; D not certain. Trimming stripped 2 bases from V and 0 bases from J, with 4 bases between. Germline CDR1 reads ENHRY; CDR2 reads SYGVKD. The CDR3 runs 13 residues. The CDR3 loop is CAISEGLNTEAFF. The CDR3 DNA sequence: TGTGCCATCAGTGAGGGGCTGAACACTGAAGCTTTCTTT.

The chain links TRBV7-9 to TRBJ2-7; TRBD1 aligns across 9 bases. The junction had 8 bases not matched to a gene; V was cut back by 2 bases and J by 0 bases. Per germline, CDR1 SEHNR and CDR2 FQNEAQ (reference sequence). The CDR3 covers 17 residues. CDR3 region: CASSLWGTGSTSYEQYF. In DNA form, the CDR3 reads TGTGCCAGCAGCTTATGGGGGACAGGGTCAACCTCCTACGAGCAGTACTTC.

This clone was recorded once. V gene TRBV19 combines with J gene TRBJ2-7; 8 bases align to TRBD1. The length of the CDR3 is 15 residues. Germline CDR1 reads LNHDA; CDR2 reads SQIVND (reference sequence). V dropped 1 base and J dropped 3; count of bases not matched to a gene: 5. Here the CDR3 reads CASSIGSGTGYEQYF. CDR3 DNA: TGTGCCAGTAGTATAGGGTCCGGGACAGGCTACGAGCAGTACTTC.

The CDR3 region has the DNA TGTGCCAGCGGAGCGGGGGGAGGGGCCAACGTCCTGACTTTC. Residues: CASGAGGGANVLTF. V is TRBV25-1 and J is TRBJ2-6; 9 bases are a match to TRBD2. J gave up 4 bases and V 8 bases, and 3 bases lay outside the gene matches. This CDR3 is 14 amino acids long. Germline V lookup: CDR1 MGHDK, CDR2 SYGVNS.

The chain couples TRBV14 to TRBJ2-7; TRBD1 aligns across 9 bases. This CDR3 spans 14 amino acids. Trimming took 3 bases from V and 7 from J; bases not matched to a gene: 7. The germline V gene has CDR1 SGHDN and CDR2 FVKESK. DNA for the CDR3: TGTGCCAGCAGCCATTGGACAGGGGATCTGGAGCAGTACTTC. This sequence encodes CASSHWTGDLEQYF.

This clone was observed a few times. The J gene is TRBJ1-2, the V gene TRBV5-1, with unresolved D. The CDR3 is 16 residues long. Germline assignment: CDR1 SGHRS and CDR2 YFSETQ. Trimming left V 0 bases short and J 8 bases short, with 20 bases between. As DNA, the CDR3 is TGCGCCAGCAGCTTGGCCAGGTTGGGTAGTAGTCAAGGCTACACCTTC. Its translation: CASSLARLGSSQGYTF.

This clone was seen once. The rearrangement joins TRBV18 to TRBJ2-2; the D gene is possibly TRBD2 (6 bases). Germline values: CDR1 KGHSH, CDR2 LQKENI. V lost 6 bases and J 5 bases, leaving 22 bases between the germline ends. The CDR3 has 17 residues. The CDR3 loop reads CASSTSLAGTRTGELFF. CDR3 sequence (DNA): TGTGCCAGCTCCACTTCTCTGGCGGGGACTCGAACCGGGGAGCTGTTTTTT.

With regard to this clone: This same CDR3 is encoded by further DNA sequences in the sample. The chain couples TRBV6-5 to TRBJ2-1, with 8 bases matching TRBD2. J gave up 6 bases and V 2 bases, and 0 bases lay outside the gene matches. Per the germline V gene, CDR1 is MNHEY and CDR2 is SVGAGI. The CDR3 spans 13 residues. CDR3 bases: TGTGCCAGCAGTTACCGGGGGGGCAATGAGCAGTTCTTC. Amino acids: CASSYRGGNEQFF.

This clone was seen a single time. The rearrangement uses TRBV27 and TRBJ2-3; 14 bases agree with TRBD2. The ends lost 4 bases at V and 4 bases at J; junction bases unmatched: 7. This CDR3 is 17 amino acids long. CDR1 is MNHEY and CDR2 is SMNVEV in the germline V gene (reference sequence). Here the CDR3 DNA reads TGTGCCAGCAGTTCCCTCCGACTAGCGGGGGGGCCAGATACGCAGTATTTT. Encoded protein: CASSSLRLAGGPDTQYF.

The chain uses TRBV5-5 and TRBJ1-2; possible D gene TRBD1, 6 bases. V was shortened by 4 bases and J by 4 bases, with 20 bases between the two germline ends. Germline CDR1 is SGHKS and CDR2 is YYEKEE (reference sequence). This CDR3 contains 16 residues. As DNA, the CDR3 is TGTGCCAGCAGCGATTTGAGGGGGGGCCTGGGCTATGGCTACACCTTC. It specifies CASSDLRGGLGYGYTF.

This clone was recorded a few times. This rearrangement joins TRBV15 to TRBJ2-3; TRBD2 is a possible D gene (5 bases). Trimming pared 5 bases from V and 1 base from J, leaving 13 bases between. CDR3 length: 15 amino acids. Looked up from germline, CDR1 is LNHNV and CDR2 is YYDKDF (reference sequence). The chain's CDR3 is CATSASMGGTDTQYF. The CDR3 bases are TGTGCCACCAGCGCTAGTATGGGAGGCACAGATACGCAGTATTTT. Combining the CDR3 with reference TRBV15 and TRBJ2-3 gives the whole variable domain DAMVIQNPRYQVTQFGKPVTLSCSQTLNHNVMYWYQQKSSQAPKLLFHYYDKDFNNEADTPDNFQSRRPNTSFCFLDIRSPGLGDTAMYLCATSASMGGTDTQYFGPGTRLTVL.

The chain couples TRBV25-1 to TRBJ2-5; 10 bases are shared with TRBD2. CDR1 is MGHDK, CDR2 SYGVNS, per germline. The CDR3 covers 14 residues. Trimming at V came to 6 bases and at J to 2 bases, leaving 3 bases not matched to a gene. The CDR3 sequence: CASSLAGEQETQYF. In DNA form, the CDR3 reads TGTGCCAGCAGCCTAGCGGGAGAGCAAGAGACCCAGTACTTC.

The rearrangement links TRBV7-9 to TRBJ1-1; 7 bases agree with TRBD1. Germline V gives CDR1 SEHNR, CDR2 FQNEAQ (reference sequence). The CDR3 spans 14 residues. J was trimmed by 1 base and V by 5 bases; bases with no gene match: 4. This CDR3 reads CASSTRQGNTEAFF. CDR3 sequence (DNA): TGTGCCAGCAGCACGCGACAGGGGAACACTGAAGCTTTCTTT.